This T cell receptor (beta chain) was documented in a study of blood T cell repertoires in COVID-19. The wider study: Material from acute and convalescent COVID-19 was sourced from the United States, Italy and Spain. PBMCs, B-cell-depleted T cells, or T cells provided the cDNA or gDNA that made up the material.

On this clone itself: Other nucleotide sequences from this sample produce the same CDR3.

Original processing methods: The authors estimated nucleated cell counts from reference gene primer amplification. The method was immunoSEQ multiplex PCR; TCRdb's version includes in-frame clones alone and lacks a portion of them. That table furnishes V, J and clone size, whereas the DNA furnished D and trimming. The sample lists 300,000 to 450,000 clones, around 87% occurring once. Seattle researchers signed up patients amid active infection and tracked them longitudinally. Sequenced material: peripheral blood. The TCR was taken from a woman in her 30s with COVID-19, enrolled during active disease.

The CDR3 nucleotides read TGCGCCAGCAGCTTGGGAACGGGGAATTCACCCCTCCACTTT. Protein product: CASSLGTGNSPLHF. The rearrangement links TRBV5-1 to TRBJ1-6; D unclear. V lost 0 bases and J lost 7, with 8 bases in between. The CDR3 spans 14 residues. The germline V gene encodes CDR1 SGHRS and CDR2 YFSETQ.